Included here is one TCR beta chain sequence, with context. The antigen is unknown. Researchers used 5'RACE with constant-segment primers to make TCR alpha and TCR beta cDNA libraries that carry sample barcodes and UMIs. One entry per CDR3 protein results from TCRdb running MiXCR on the 5' RACE reads. Of 350,000 to 550,000 distinct CDR3 sequences listed, around 17% are singletons. Germline assignment: CDR1 ENHRY and CDR2 SYGVKD. Trimming removed 5 bases from V and 5 bases from J; junction bases left unmatched: 8. This CDR3 comprises 16 residues. The data were obtained in a study of T-cell memory formation after mild COVID-19. Study-wide results and caveats: Whereas later expanders leaned CD4+, clones contracting day 15 to 85 showed a balanced CD4/CD8 makeup. Pre-infection memory showed some responding clones, and this suggested that cross-reactive memory joined.

This clonotype originated in a man aged 18 to 29 who had mild COVID-19 (a few samples of this study predate the infection). Cell type and time point are not known. The chain combines TRBV10-3 with TRBJ2-5; TRBD2 matches at 13 bases. Sequencing was performed on PBMCs or a T cell subset sorted from them (not recorded which). In DNA form, the CDR3 reads TGTGCCATCAGTCTAACTAGCGGGGGGGCCGAGGAGACCCAGTACTTC. As protein: CAISLTSGGAEETQYF.